This TCR beta chain emerged from a study of blood T cells in healthy people across ages. It was with a sample-barcoded 5' primer and a J-beta primer mix that a second PCR of roughly 7 to 12 cycles was run. TCRdb re-derived calls from the 5' RACE reads in MiXCR, one entry per CDR3 protein. Of over 500,000 distinct CDR3 sequences listed, roughly a quarter are singletons. Looked up from germline, CDR1 is DFQATT and CDR2 is SNEGSKA (reference sequence). This CDR3 has 11 amino acids. Trimming removed 0 bases from V and 14 bases from J; junction bases left unmatched: 5. This sample also appeared in a second study, on T cells of mothers and their children.

Sequenced material: blood. This clonotype was sampled from a boy aged 2 to 10 in good health. The chain is built from TRBV20-1 and TRBJ2-5, with 8 bases identical to TRBD2. This chain's CDR3 is CSARDPGLVYF. The CDR3 region has the DNA TGCAGTGCTAGAGATCCGGGACTAGTCTACTTC.